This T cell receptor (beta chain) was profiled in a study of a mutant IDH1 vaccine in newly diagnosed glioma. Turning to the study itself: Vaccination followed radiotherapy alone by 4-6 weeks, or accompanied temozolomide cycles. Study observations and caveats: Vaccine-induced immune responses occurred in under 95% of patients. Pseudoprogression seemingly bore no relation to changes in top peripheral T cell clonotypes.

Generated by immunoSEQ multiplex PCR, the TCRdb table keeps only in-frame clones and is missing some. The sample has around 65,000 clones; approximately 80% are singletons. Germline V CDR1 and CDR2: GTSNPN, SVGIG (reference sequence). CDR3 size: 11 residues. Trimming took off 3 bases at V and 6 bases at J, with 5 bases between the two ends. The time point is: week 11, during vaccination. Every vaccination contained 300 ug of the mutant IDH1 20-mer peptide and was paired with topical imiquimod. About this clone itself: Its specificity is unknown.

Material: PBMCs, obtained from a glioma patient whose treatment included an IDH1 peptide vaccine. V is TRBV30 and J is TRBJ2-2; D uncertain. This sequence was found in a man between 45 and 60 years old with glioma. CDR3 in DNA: TGTGCCTGGAGGGAGTCCGGGGAGCTGTTTTTT. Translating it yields CAWRESGELFF. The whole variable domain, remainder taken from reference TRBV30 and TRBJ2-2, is SQTIHQWPATLVQPVGSPLSLECTVEGTSNPNLYWYRQAAGRGLQLLFYSVGIGQISSEVPQNLSASRPQDRQFILSSKKLLLSDSGFYLCAWRESGELFFGEGSRLTVL.